This is a list of T cell receptor beta chains from one sample in a study of blood T cells in healthy people across ages. TCRdb passed the 5' RACE reads through MiXCR, listing each CDR3 protein once. The repertoire holds roughly 1,500,000 distinct CDR3 sequences, 40% to 50% seen once, with around 8% in the top ten. Sequencing was performed on blood. The source of these receptors is a young woman in good health. Both conserved end residues are trimmed from each CDR3. Fields, in order: J gene, V gene, CDR3 protein.

>TRBJ1-1|TRBV27
ASSAQGSTEAF
>TRBJ2-7|TRBV29-1
SVEEPARPGPDSYEQY
>TRBJ2-5|TRBV20-1
SASPPDRQETQY
>TRBJ2-1|TRBV6-6
ASSYTVELEANEQF
>TRBJ1-2|TRBV27
ASSIRGGGGYT
>TRBJ2-1|TRBV5-1
ASSPGLEGLNNEQF
>TRBJ1-2|TRBV7-9
ASSPPRIDSAYT
>TRBJ1-2|TRBV5-4
ASSHSDQGNYGYT
>TRBJ2-4|TRBV6-2/TRBV6-3
ASSRTAEGGNIQY
>TRBJ2-1|TRBV29-1
SVEAGRGSYDEQF
>TRBJ2-1|TRBV20-1
SAPTGSDGSGQF
>TRBJ2-1|TRBV28
ASGERRLNNEQF